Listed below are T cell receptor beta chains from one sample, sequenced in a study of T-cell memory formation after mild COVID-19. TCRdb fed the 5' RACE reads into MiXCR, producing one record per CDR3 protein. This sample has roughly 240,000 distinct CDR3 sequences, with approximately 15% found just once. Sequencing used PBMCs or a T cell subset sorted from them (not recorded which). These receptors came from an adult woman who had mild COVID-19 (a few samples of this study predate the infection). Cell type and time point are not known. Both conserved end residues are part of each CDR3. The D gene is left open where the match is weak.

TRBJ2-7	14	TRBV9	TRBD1	CASSVGTGIYEQYF
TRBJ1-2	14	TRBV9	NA	CASSVGRGVYGYTF
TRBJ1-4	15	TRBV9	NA	CASSVGYPVREKLFF
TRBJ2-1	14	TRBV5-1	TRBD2	CASSSGLQNNEQFF
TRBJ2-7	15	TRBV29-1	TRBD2	CSVDVLGLAGGEQYF
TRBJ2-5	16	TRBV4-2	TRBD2	CASSPGTSKHQETQYF
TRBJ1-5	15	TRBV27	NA	CASSPGGAYNQPQHF
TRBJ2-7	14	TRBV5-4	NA	CASSPTGPSYEQYF
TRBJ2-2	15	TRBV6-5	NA	CASSYSGENTGELFF
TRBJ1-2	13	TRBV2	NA	CASKGVTNYGYTF
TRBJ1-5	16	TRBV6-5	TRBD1	CASRGSGGPINQPQHF
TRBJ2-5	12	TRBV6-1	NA	CASTPPGATQYF
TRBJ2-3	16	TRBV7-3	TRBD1	CASSWTGTVGTDTQYF
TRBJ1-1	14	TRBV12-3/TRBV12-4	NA	CASIWPSSNTEAFF
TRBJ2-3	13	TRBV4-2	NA	CASSQEGTDTQYF
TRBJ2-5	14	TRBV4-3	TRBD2	CASSQRGGSETQYF
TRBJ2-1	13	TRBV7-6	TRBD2	CASSQRGGHEQFF
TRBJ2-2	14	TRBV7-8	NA	CASSPKRDVGELFF
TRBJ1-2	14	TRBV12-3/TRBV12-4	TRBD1	CASSPTTGYYGYTF
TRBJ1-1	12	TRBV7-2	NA	CASSLSRAVAFF
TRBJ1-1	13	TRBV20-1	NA	CSAREQPNTEAFF
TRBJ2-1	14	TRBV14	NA	CASSQDMLVGEQFF
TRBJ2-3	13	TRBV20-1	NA	CSARVISPDTQYF
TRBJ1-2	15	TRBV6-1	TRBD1	CASSANRGLSYGYTF
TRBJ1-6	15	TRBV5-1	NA	CASSPLRELNSPLHF
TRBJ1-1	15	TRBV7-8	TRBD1	CASSENRQGGTEAFF
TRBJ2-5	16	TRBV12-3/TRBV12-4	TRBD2	CASSLAGGPLGETQYF
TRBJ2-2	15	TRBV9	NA	CASSAYRDITGELFF
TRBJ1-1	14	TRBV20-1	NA	CSARKGGENTEAFF
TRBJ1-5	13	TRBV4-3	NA	CASSQVEGQPQHF
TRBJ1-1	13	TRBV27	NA	CATRQGVRPEAFF
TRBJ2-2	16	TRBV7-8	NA	CASSLAIRRNTGELFF
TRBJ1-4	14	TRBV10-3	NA	CAISDKGGYEKLFF
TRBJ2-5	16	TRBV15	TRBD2	CATSRGGTSEGETQYF
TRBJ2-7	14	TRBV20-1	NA	CSVPRRQAVYEQYF
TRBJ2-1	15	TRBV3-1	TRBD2	CASSQGLAGRNEQFF
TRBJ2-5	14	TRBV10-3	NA	CAISESESRETQYF
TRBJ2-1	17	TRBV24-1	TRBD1	CATRPLVDRDRDNEQFF
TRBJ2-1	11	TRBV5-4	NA	CASSWEGIQFF
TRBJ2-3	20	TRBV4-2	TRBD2	CASSQESPYGGLAGFDTQYF
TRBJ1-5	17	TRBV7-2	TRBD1	CASRARQGALSNQPQHF
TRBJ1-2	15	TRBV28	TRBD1	CASSLITGGAHGYTF
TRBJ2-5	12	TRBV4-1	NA	CASSRAGETQYF
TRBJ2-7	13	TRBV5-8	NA	CASSLRGPYEQYF
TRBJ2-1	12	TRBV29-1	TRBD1	CSVGQGVGEQFF
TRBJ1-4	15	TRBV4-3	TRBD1	CASSQNRGTNEKLFF
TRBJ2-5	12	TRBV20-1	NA	CSARDGPQTQYF